The TCR beta chain described here comes from a study of blood T cells in healthy people across ages. A sample-barcoded 5' primer and a J-beta primer mix were used in a second PCR of about 7 to 12 cycles. MiXCR was run by TCRdb on the 5' RACE reads, yielding one entry per CDR3 protein. The sample carries 1.5 million to 2 million distinct CDR3 sequences, roughly 27% recorded once. This clonotype showed up many times. This CDR3 contains 13 residues. Germline loops: CDR1 DFQATT, CDR2 SNEGSKA (reference sequence). V was shortened by 2 bases and J by 2 bases, with 10 bases between the two germline ends. Material for sequencing was blood. This clonotype originated in a woman in her twenties or thirties in good health. The chain is built from TRBV20-1 and TRBJ2-7; D perhaps matches TRBD2 (5 bases). CDR3 bases: TGCAGTGCTAGATACCTAGCAGCCTACGAGCAGTACTTC. It codes for CSARYLAAYEQYF.